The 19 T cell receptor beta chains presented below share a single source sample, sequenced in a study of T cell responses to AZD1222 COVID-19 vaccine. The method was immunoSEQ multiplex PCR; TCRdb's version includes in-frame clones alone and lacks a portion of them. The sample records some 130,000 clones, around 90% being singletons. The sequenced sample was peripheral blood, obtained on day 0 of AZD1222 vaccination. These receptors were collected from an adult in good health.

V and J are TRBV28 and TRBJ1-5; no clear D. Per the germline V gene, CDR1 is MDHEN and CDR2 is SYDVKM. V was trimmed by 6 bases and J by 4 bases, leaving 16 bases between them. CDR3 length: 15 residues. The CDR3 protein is CASRTSTGRNQPQHF. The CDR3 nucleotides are TGTGCCAGCAGAACCTCCACTGGGCGTAATCAGCCCCAGCATTTT.

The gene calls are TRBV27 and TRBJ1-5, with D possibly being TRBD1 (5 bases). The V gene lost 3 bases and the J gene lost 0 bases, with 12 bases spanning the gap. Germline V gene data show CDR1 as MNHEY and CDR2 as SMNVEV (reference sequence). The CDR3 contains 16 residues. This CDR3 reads CASSFRVVYSNQPQHF. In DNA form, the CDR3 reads TGTGCCAGCAGTTTCAGGGTGGTGTATAGCAATCAGCCCCAGCATTTT.

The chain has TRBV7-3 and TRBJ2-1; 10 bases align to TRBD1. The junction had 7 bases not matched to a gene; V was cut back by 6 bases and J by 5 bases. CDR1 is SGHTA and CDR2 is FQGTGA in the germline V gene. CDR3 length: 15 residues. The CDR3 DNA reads TGTGCCAGCAGACTAGGGGACAGGGGCCACAATGAGCAGTTCTTC. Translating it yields CASRLGDRGHNEQFF. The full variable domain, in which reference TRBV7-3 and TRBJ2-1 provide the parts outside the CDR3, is GAGVSQTPSNKVTEKGKYVELRCDPISGHTALYWYRQSLGQGPEFLIYFQGTGAADDSGLPNDRFFAVRPEGSVSTLKIQRTERGDSAVYLCASRLGDRGHNEQFFGPGTRLTVL.

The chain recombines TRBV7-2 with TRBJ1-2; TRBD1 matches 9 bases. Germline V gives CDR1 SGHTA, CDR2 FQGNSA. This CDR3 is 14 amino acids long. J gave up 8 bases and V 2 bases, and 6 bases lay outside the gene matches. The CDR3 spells CASSLLGQGRGYTF. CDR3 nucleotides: TGTGCCAGCAGCTTATTAGGACAGGGGCGAGGCTACACCTTC.

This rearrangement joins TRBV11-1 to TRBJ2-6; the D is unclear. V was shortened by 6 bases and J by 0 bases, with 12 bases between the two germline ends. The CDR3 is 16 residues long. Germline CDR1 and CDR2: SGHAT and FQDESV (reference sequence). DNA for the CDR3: TGTGCCAGCAGTTCCCGACGGGTCTCTGGGGCCAACGTCCTGACTTTC. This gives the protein CASSSRRVSGANVLTF.

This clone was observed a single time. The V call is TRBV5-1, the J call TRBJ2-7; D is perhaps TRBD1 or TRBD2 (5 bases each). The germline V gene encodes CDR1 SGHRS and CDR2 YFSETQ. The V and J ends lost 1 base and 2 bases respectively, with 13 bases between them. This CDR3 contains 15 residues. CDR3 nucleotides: TGCGCCAGCAGCTTGACCCGGGACGGTCCCTACGAGCAGTACTTC. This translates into CASSLTRDGPYEQYF.

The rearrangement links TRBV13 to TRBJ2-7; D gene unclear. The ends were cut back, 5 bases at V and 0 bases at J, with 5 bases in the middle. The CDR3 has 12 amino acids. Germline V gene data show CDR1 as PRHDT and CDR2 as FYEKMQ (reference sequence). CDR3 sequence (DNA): TGTGCCAGCAGCCCTCTCTCCTACGAGCAGTACTTC. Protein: CASSPLSYEQYF. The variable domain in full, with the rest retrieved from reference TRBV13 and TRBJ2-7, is AAGVIQSPRHLIKEKRETATLKCYPIPRHDTVYWYQQGPGQDPQFLISFYEKMQSDKGSIPDRFSAQQFSDYHSELNMSSLELGDSALYFCASSPLSYEQYFGPGTRLTVT.

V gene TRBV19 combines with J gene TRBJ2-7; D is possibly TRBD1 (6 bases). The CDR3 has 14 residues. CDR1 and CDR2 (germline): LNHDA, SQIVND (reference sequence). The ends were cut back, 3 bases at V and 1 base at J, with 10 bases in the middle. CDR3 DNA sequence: TGTGCCAGTAGTATCTCCGGACAGTCCTACGAGCAGTACTTC. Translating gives CASSISGQSYEQYF. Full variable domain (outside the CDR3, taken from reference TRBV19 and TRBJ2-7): DGGITQSPKYLFRKEGQNVTLSCEQNLNHDAMYWYRQDPGQGLRLIYYSQIVNDFQKGDIAEGYSVSREKKESFPLTVTSAQKNPTAFYLCASSISGQSYEQYFGPGTRLTVT.

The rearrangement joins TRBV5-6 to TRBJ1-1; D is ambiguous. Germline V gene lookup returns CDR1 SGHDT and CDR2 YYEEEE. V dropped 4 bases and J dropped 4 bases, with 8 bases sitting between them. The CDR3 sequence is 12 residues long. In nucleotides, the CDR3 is TGTGCCAGCAGCAGAGGAGGCACTGAAGCTTTCTTT. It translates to CASSRGGTEAFF.

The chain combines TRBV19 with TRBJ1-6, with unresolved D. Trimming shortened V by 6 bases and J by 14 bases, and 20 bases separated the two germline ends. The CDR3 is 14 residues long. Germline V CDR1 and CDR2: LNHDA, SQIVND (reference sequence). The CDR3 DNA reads TGTGCCAGTAGAACCCTCGAAAATAGTCGGACCCTCCACTTT. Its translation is CASRTLENSRTLHF.

CDR3 DNA sequence: TGTGCCAGCAGCTCAAACACCGGGGAGCTGTTTTTT. It codes for CASSSNTGELFF. V usage is TRBV5-5 and J usage is TRBJ2-2; D gene ambiguous. The CDR3 is 12 residues long. The germline CDR1 and CDR2 sequences are SGHKS and YYEKEE (reference sequence). Between the trimmed V and J ends, which lost 3 bases and 2 bases, there was a span of 2 bases.

Here the CDR3 reads CASSEKGGSYNSPLHF. CDR3 coding DNA: TGTGCCAGCAGCGAGAAAGGGGGCTCCTATAATTCACCCCTCCACTTT. The V call is TRBV7-3, the J call TRBJ1-6, with D tentatively TRBD1 (6 bases). The CDR3 consists of 16 residues. The V and J ends lost 5 bases and 0 bases respectively, with 11 bases between them. Per the germline V gene, CDR1 is SGHTA and CDR2 is FQGTGA.

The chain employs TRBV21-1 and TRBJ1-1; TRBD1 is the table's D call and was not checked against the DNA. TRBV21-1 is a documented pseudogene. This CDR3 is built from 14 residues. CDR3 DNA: TGTGCCAGCAGCAACCGGACAGCGAACACTGAAGCTTTCTTT. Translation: CASSNRTANTEAFF.

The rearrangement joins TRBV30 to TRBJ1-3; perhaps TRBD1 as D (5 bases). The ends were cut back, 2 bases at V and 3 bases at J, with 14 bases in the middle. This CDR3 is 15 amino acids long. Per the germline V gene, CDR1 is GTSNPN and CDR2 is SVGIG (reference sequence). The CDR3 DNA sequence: TGTGCCTGGAGTACGACAGTCTCCCTTGGAAACACCATATATTTT. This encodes CAWSTTVSLGNTIYF.

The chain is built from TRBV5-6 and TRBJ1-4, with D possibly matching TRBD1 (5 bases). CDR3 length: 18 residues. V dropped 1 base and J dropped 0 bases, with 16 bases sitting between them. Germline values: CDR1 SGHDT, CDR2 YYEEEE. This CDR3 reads CASSLIGGSPATNEKLFF. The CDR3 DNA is TGTGCCAGCAGCTTGATTGGGGGTTCTCCTGCAACTAATGAAAAACTGTTTTTT.

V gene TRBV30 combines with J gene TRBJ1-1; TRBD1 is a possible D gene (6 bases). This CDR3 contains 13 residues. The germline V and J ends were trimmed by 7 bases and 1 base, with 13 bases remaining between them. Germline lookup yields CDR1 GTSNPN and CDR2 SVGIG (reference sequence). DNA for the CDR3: TGTGCCTCCAGGAGGGGGGCGAACACTGAAGCTTTCTTT. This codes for CASRRGANTEAFF.

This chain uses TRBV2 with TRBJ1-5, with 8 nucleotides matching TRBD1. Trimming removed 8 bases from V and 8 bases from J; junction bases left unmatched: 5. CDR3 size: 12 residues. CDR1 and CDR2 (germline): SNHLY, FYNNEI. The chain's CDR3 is CASRTGREPQHF. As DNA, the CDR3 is TGTGCCAGCCGGACAGGGAGAGAGCCCCAGCATTTT.

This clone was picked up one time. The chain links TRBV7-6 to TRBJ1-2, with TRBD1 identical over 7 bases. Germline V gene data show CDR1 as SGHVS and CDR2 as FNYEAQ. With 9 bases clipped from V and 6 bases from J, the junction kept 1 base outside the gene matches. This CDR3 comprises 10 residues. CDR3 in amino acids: CASTGDGYTF. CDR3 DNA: TGTGCCAGTACAGGGGATGGCTACACCTTC.

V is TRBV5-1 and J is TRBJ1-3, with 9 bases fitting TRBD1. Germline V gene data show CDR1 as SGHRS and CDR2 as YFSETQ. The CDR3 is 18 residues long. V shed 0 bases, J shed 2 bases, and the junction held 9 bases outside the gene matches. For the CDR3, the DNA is TGCGCCAGCAGCTTGGTGGGTCCCGGGACAGGGACTGGAAACACCATATATTTT. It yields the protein CASSLVGPGTGTGNTIYF.